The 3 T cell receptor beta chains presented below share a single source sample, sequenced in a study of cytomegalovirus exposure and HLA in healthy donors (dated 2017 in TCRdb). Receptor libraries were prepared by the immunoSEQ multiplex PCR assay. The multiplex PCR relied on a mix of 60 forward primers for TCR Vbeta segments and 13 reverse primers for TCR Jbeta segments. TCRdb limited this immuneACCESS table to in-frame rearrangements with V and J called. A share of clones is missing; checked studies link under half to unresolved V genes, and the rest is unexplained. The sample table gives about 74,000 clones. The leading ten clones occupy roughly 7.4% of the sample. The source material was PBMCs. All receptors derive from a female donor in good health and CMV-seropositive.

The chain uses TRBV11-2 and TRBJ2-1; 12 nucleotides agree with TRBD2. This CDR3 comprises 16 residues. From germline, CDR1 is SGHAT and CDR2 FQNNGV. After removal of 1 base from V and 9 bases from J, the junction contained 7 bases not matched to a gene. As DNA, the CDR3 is TGTGCCAGCAGCTTAGTGGCTAGCGGGAGGGCCCCTGAGCAGTTCTTC. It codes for CASSLVASGRAPEQFF.

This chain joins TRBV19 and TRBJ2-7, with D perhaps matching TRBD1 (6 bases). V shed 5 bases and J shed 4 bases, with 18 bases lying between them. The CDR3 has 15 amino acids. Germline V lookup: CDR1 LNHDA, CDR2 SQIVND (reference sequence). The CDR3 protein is CASSVGTNPVYEQYF. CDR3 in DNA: TGTGCCAGTAGTGTCGGGACAAACCCCGTATACGAGCAGTACTTC.

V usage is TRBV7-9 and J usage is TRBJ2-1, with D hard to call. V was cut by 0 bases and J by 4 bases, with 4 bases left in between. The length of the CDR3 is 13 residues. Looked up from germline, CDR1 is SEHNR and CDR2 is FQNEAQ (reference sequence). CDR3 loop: CASSLAEYNEQFF. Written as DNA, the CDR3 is TGTGCCAGCAGCTTAGCAGAGTACAATGAGCAGTTCTTC.